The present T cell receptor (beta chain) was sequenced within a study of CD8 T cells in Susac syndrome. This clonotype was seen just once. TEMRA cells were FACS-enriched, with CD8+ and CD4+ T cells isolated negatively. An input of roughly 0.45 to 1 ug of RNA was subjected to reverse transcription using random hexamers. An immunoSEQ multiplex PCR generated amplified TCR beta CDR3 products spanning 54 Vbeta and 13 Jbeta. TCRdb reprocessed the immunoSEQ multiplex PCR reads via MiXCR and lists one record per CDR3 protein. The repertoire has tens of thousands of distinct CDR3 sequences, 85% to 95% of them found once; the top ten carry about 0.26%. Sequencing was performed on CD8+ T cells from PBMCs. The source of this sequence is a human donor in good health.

The CDR3 protein is CSVEHPRLTEAFF. CDR3 nucleotides: TGCAGCGTTGAACATCCTCGGCTAACTGAAGCTTTCTTT. J is TRBJ1-1 and V is TRBV29-1; D gene uncertain. Germline V gene lookup returns CDR1 SQVTM and CDR2 ANQGSEA. The V gene lost 2 bases and the J gene lost 5 bases, with 12 bases spanning the gap. The CDR3 covers 13 residues.